Listed here is a single T cell receptor (beta chain). V lost 3 bases, J lost 0 bases, and 11 bases lay in between. The length of the CDR3 is 15 residues. Germline V gene sequence: CDR1 SGDLS, CDR2 YYNGEE. The sample is drawn from a study of blood T cell repertoires in COVID-19. Clones were read by immunoSEQ multiplex PCR, and TCRdb kept only the in-frame ones, dropping some. The sample consists of about 320,000 clones, over 85% of them appearing once. The chain links TRBV9 to TRBJ2-3; D call uncertain. Sequences were obtained from PBMCs or T cells enriched from blood (not recorded which). The TCR originated in a man aged 60-69 years who had recovered from COVID-19. The CDR3 is CASSALTTSTDTQYF. In nucleotides, the CDR3 is TGTGCCAGCAGCGCACTAACGACTAGCACAGATACGCAGTATTTT.